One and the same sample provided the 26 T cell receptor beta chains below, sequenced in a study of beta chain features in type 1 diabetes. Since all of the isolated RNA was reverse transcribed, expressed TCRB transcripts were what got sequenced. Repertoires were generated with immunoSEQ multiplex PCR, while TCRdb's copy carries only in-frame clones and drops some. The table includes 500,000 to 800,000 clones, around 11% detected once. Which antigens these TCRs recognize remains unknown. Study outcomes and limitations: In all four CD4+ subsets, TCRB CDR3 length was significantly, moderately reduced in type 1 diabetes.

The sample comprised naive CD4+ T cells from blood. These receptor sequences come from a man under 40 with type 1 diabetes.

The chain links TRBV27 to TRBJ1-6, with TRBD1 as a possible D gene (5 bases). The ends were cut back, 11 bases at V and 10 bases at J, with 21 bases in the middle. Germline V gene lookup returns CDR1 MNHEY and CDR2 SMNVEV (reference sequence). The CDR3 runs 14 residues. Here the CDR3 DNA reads TGTGCCGTGGGCCGGACCGGGGGGGAATCACCCCTCCACTTT. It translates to CAVGRTGGESPLHF.

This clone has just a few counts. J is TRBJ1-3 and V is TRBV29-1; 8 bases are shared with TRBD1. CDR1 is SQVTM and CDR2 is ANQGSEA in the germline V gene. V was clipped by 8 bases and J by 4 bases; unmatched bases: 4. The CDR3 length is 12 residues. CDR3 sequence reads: CSSTGVGNTIYF. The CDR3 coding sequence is TGCAGCTCGACAGGGGTCGGAAACACCATATATTTT.

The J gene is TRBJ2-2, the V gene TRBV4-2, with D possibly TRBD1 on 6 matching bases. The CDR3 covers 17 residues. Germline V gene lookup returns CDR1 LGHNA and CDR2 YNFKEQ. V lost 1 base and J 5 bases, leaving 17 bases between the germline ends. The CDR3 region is CASSQVGSRGRTGELFF. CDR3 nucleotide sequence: TGTGCCAGCAGCCAAGTCGGATCCAGGGGCCGAACCGGGGAGCTGTTTTTT.

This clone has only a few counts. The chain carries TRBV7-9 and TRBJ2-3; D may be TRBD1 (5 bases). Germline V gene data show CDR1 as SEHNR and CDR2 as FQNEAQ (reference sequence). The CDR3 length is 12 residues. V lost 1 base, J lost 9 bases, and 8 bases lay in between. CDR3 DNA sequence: TGTGCCAGCAGCTTAGGACAGAACACGCAGTATTTT. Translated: CASSLGQNTQYF. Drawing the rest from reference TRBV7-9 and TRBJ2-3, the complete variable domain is DTGVSQNPRHKITKRGQNVTFRCDPISEHNRLYWYRQTLGQGPEFLTYFQNEAQLEKSRLLSDRFSAERPKGSFSTLEIQRTEQGDSAMYLCASSLGQNTQYFGPGTRLTVL.

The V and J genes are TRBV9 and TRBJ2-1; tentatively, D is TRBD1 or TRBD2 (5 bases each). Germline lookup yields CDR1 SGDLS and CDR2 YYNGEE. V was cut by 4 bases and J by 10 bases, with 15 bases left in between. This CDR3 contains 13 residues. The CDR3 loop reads CASSRGPRLEQFF. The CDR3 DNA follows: TGTGCCAGCAGCCGGGGCCCCCGCCTGGAGCAGTTCTTC. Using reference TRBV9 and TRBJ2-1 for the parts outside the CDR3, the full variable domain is DSGVTQTPKHLITATGQRVTLRCSPRSGDLSVYWYQQSLDQGLQFLIQYYNGEERAKGNILERFSAQQFPDLHSELNLSSLELGDSALYFCASSRGPRLEQFFGPGTRLTVL.

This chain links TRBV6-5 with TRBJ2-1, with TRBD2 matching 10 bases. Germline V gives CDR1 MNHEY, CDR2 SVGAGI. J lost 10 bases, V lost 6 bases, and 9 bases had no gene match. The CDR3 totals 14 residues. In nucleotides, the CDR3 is TGTGCCAGCAGACTTAGCGGGGGGCGGAGCGAGCAGTTCTTC. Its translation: CASRLSGGRSEQFF.

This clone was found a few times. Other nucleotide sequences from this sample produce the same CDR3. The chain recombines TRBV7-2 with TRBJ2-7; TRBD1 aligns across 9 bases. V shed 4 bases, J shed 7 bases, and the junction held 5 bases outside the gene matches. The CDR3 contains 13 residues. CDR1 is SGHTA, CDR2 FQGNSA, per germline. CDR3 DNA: TGTGCCAGCAGCTATGACAGGGGGGGAGAGCAGTACTTC. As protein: CASSYDRGGEQYF.

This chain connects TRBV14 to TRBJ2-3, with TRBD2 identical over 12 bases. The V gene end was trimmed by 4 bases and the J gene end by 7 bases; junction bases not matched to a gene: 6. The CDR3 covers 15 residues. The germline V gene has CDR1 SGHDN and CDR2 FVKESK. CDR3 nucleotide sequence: TGTGCCAGCAGCCCTCTAGCGGGGGGGCGTAATACGCAGTATTTT. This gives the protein CASSPLAGGRNTQYF.

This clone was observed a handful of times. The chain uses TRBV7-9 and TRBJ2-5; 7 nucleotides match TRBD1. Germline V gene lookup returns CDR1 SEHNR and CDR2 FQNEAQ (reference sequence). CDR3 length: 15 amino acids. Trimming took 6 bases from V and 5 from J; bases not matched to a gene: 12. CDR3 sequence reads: CASSFTGVVMETQYF. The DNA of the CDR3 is TGTGCCAGCAGTTTTACAGGGGTAGTGATGGAGACCCAGTACTTC.

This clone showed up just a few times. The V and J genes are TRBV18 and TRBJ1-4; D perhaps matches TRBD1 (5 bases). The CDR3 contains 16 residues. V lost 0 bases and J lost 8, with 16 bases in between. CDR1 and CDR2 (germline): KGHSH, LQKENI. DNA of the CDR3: TGTGCCAGCTCACCACCACGGGACTCTCCCGGGGAAAAACTGTTTTTT. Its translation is CASSPPRDSPGEKLFF.

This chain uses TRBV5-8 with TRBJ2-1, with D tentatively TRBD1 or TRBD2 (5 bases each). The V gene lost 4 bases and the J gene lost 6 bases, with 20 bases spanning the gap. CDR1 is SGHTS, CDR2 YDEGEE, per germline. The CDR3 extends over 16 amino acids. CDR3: CASSQIRTSGLNEQFF. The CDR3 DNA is TGTGCCAGCAGCCAAATCCGCACTTCGGGGCTCAATGAGCAGTTCTTC.

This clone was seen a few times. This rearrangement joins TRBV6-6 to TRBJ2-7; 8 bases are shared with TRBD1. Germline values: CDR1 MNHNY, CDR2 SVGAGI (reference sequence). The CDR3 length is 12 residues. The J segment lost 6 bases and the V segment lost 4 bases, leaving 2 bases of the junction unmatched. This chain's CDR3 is CASSWDRSEQYF. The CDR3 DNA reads TGTGCCAGCAGTTGGGACAGGAGCGAGCAGTACTTC.

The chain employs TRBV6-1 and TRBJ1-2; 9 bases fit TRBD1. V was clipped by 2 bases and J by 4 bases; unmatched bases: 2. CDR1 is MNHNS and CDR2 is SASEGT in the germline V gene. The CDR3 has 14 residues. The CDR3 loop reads CASSEWDRVYGYTF. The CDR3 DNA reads TGTGCCAGCAGTGAATGGGACAGGGTCTATGGCTACACCTTC.

The CDR3: CASSRQGASPGELFF. Written as DNA, the CDR3 is TGTGCCAGCAGCCGACAGGGGGCGAGTCCTGGGGAGCTGTTTTTT. The genes are TRBV7-3 and TRBJ2-2; 10 nucleotides align to TRBD1. This CDR3 has 15 residues. Germline V lookup: CDR1 SGHTA, CDR2 FQGTGA. The V gene end was trimmed by 5 bases and the J gene end by 8 bases; junction bases not matched to a gene: 8. Filled out from reference TRBV7-3 and TRBJ2-2, the complete variable domain reads GAGVSQTPSNKVTEKGKYVELRCDPISGHTALYWYRQSLGQGPEFLIYFQGTGAADDSGLPNDRFFAVRPEGSVSTLKIQRTERGDSAVYLCASSRQGASPGELFFGEGSRLTVL.

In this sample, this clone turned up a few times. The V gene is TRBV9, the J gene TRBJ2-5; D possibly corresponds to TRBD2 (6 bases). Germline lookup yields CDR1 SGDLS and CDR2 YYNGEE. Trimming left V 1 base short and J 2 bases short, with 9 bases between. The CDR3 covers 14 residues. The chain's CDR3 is CASSVQGGQETQYF. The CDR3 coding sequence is TGTGCCAGCAGCGTACAGGGAGGTCAAGAGACCCAGTACTTC.

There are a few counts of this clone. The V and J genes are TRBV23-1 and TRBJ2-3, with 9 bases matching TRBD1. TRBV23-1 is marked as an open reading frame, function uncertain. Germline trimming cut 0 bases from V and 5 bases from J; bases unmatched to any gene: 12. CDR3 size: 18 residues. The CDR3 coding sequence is TGCGCCAGCAGTCAATCGGGCCCCCTCGGACAGGGGCAAGATACGCAGTATTTT. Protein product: CASSQSGPLGQGQDTQYF.

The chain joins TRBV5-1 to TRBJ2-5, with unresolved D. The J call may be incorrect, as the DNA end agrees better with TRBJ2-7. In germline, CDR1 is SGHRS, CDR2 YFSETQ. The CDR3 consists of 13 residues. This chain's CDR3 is CASSSLDTHEQYF. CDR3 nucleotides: TGCGCCAGCAGCTCCCTGGATACTCACGAGCAGTACTTC.

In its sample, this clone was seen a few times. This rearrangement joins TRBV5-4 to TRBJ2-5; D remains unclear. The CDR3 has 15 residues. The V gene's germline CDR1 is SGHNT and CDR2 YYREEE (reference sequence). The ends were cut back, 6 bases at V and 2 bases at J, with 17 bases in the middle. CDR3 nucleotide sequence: TGTGCCAGCACCGACACTAAGACCGCACAAGAGACCCAGTACTTC. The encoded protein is CASTDTKTAQETQYF. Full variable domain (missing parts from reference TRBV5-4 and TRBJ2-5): ETGVTQSPTHLIKTRGQQVTLRCSSQSGHNTVSWYQQALGQGPQFIFQYYREEENGRGNFPPRFSGLQFPNYSSELNVNALELDDSALYLCASTDTKTAQETQYFGPGTRLLVL.

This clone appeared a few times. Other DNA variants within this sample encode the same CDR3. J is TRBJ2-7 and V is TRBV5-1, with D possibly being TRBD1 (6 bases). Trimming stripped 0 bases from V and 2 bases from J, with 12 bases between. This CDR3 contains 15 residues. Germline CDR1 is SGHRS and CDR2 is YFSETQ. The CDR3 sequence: CASSLGLQGPYEQYF. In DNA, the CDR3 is TGCGCCAGCAGCTTGGGTCTACAGGGCCCCTACGAGCAGTACTTC.

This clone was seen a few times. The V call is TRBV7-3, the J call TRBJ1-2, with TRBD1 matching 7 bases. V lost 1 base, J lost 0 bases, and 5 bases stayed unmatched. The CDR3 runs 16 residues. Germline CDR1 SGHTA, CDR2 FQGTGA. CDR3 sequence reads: CASSLRGDRPNYGYTF. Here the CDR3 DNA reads TGTGCCAGCAGCTTAAGGGGGGACAGACCTAACTATGGCTACACCTTC.

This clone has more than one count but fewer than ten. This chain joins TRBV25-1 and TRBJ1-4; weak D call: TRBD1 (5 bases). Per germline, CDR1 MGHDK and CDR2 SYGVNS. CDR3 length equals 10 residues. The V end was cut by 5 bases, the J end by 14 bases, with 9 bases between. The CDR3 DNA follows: TGTGCCAGCAGTATAGGGGACCTGTTTTTT. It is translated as CASSIGDLFF.

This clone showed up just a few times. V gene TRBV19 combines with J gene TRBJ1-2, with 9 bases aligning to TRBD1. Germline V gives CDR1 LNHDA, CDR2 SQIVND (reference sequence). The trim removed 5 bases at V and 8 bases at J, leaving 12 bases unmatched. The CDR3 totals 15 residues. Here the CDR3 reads CASSPRDRDVWGYTF. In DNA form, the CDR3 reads TGTGCCAGTAGTCCCCGGGACAGGGACGTATGGGGCTACACCTTC. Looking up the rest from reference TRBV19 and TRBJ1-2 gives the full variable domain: DGGITQSPKYLFRKEGQNVTLSCEQNLNHDAMYWYRQDPGQGLRLIYYSQIVNDFQKGDIAEGYSVSREKKESFPLTVTSAQKNPTAFYLCASSPRDRDVWGYTFGSGTRLTVV.

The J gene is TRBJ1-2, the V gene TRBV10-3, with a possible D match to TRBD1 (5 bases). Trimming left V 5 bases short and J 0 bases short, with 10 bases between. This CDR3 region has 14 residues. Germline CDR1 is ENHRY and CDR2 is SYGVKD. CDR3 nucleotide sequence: TGTGCCATCAGTTCACAGGTAGCTAACTATGGCTACACCTTC. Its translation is CAISSQVANYGYTF.

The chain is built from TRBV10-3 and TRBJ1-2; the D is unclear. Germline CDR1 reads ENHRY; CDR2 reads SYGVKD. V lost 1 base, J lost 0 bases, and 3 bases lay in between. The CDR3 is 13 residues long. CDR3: CAISELANYGYTF. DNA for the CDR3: TGTGCCATCAGTGAGTTAGCTAACTATGGCTACACCTTC.

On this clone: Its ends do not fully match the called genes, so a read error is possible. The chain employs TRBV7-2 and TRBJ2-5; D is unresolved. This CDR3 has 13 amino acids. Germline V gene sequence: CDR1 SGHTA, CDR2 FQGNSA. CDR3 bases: TGTGCCAGCAGCTTAGGTAGCCAAGGGACCCAGTACTTC. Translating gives CASSLGSQGTQYF.

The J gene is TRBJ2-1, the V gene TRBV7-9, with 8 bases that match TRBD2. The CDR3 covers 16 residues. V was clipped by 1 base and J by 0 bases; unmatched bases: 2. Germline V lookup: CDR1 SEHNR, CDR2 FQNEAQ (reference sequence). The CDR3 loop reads CASSLESGSSYNEQFF. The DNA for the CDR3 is TGTGCCAGCAGCTTAGAGAGCGGGAGCTCCTACAATGAGCAGTTCTTC.